The 28 T cell receptor beta chains listed next were all sequenced from one sample in a study of T cell changes during pregnancy in multiple sclerosis. Generated by immunoSEQ multiplex PCR, the TCRdb table keeps only in-frame clones and is missing some. This sample has fewer than 30,000 clones; over 85% occur once, and the top ten carry roughly 5%. Sample: CD8+ T cells from peripheral blood mononuclear cells, taken before pregnancy. These receptor sequences come from a female donor with multiple sclerosis, enrolled in a pregnancy study.

The V and J genes are TRBV6-5 and TRBJ1-2; perhaps TRBD1 as D (5 bases). Germline assignment: CDR1 MNHEY and CDR2 SVGAGI. The CDR3 runs 14 residues. V was shortened by 5 bases and J by 0 bases, with 10 bases between the two germline ends. CDR3 coding DNA: TGTGCCAGCAGTCCGGACATTCCTAACTATGGCTACACCTTC. This codes for CASSPDIPNYGYTF.

CDR3 coding DNA: TGCAGTGCTAGCCCCCTGAGGGAGCAGTTCTTC. Translating it yields CSASPLREQFF. The chain links TRBV20-1 to TRBJ2-1; no firm D call. The CDR3 runs to 11 residues. V dropped 3 bases and J dropped 10 bases, with 10 bases sitting between them. CDR1 and CDR2 from the germline V gene are DFQATT and SNEGSKA (reference sequence).

DNA for the CDR3: TGCGCCAGCAGCCAAGTTACAGGGGGAGAGACCCAGTACTTC. It yields the protein CASSQVTGGETQYF. This chain links TRBV4-1 with TRBJ2-5; 8 bases are shared with TRBD1. The trim removed 1 base at V and 4 bases at J, leaving 2 bases unmatched. The CDR3 spans 14 residues. Per the germline V gene, CDR1 is MGHRA and CDR2 is YSYEKL.

The chain employs TRBV11-1 and TRBJ2-7; 9 nucleotides align to TRBD2. V dropped 5 bases and J dropped 0; count of bases not matched to a gene: 8. CDR3 size: 16 residues. CDR1 and CDR2 (germline): SGHAT, FQDESV (reference sequence). This CDR3 reads CASSARPGLASYEQYF. The CDR3 nucleotides read TGTGCCAGCAGCGCACGCCCGGGACTAGCCTCCTACGAGCAGTACTTC.

This sequence joins TRBV7-2 and TRBJ1-1; TRBD1 agrees at 7 bases. V gave up 5 bases and J gave up 1 base; unmatched junction bases: 4. The CDR3 has 14 amino acids. Germline V gives CDR1 SGHTA, CDR2 FQGNSA. CDR3 DNA: TGTGCCAGCAGCCCACAGGGGAGGAACACTGAAGCTTTCTTT. The encoded protein is CASSPQGRNTEAFF.

V usage is TRBV19 and J usage is TRBJ2-7; 9 nucleotides agree with TRBD1. The CDR3 totals 14 residues. Germline V lookup: CDR1 LNHDA, CDR2 SQIVND (reference sequence). V was clipped by 6 bases and J by 2 bases; unmatched bases: 5. In DNA form, the CDR3 reads TGTGCCAGTAGACCCGGACAGGGGCCCTACGAGCAGTACTTC. Translating it yields CASRPGQGPYEQYF. Filled out from reference TRBV19 and TRBJ2-7, the complete variable domain reads DGGITQSPKYLFRKEGQNVTLSCEQNLNHDAMYWYRQDPGQGLRLIYYSQIVNDFQKGDIAEGYSVSREKKESFPLTVTSAQKNPTAFYLCASRPGQGPYEQYFGPGTRLTVT.

This clone occurred once. This chain links TRBV9 with TRBJ2-2; TRBD1 aligns across 10 bases. The germline gives CDR1 SGDLS, CDR2 YYNGEE. Germline trimming cut 2 bases from V and 3 bases from J; bases unmatched to any gene: 10. This CDR3 is built from 18 residues. CDR3 nucleotides: TGTGCCAGCAGCGTGGCTACCGGGACAGGGGTAGACACCGGGGAGCTGTTTTTT. Protein product: CASSVATGTGVDTGELFF.

J is TRBJ1-5 and V is TRBV28; no firm D call. V shed 3 bases and J shed 4 bases, with 25 bases lying between them. This CDR3 spans 19 amino acids. Germline CDR1 MDHEN, CDR2 SYDVKM. The CDR3 DNA is TGTGCCAGCAGTTTCCGAACCCCTACCATATCCCCATCGAATCAGCCCCAGCATTTT. Encoded protein: CASSFRTPTISPSNQPQHF. Based on the CDR3 plus reference TRBV28 and TRBJ1-5, the full variable domain is DVKVTQSSRYLVKRTGEKVFLECVQDMDHENMFWYRQDPGLGLRLIYFSYDVKMKEKGDIPEGYSVSREKKERFSLILESASTNQTSMYLCASSFRTPTISPSNQPQHFGDGTRLSIL.

The chain has TRBV9 and TRBJ2-2; 7 bases agree with TRBD1. The CDR3 consists of 15 residues. With V trimmed by 3 bases and J by 3 bases, 5 bases remained unmatched. Germline V gene lookup returns CDR1 SGDLS and CDR2 YYNGEE. CDR3 sequence reads: CASSGEGAHTGELFF. Written as DNA, the CDR3 is TGTGCCAGCAGCGGTGAGGGGGCCCACACCGGGGAGCTGTTTTTT.

The chain uses TRBV15 and TRBJ2-3, with 8 bases fitting TRBD1. The V gene's germline CDR1 is LNHNV and CDR2 YYDKDF (reference sequence). The length of the CDR3 is 15 residues. V gave up 6 bases and J gave up 3 bases; unmatched junction bases: 8. Here the CDR3 DNA reads TGTGCCACCAGTTCCCGGGACAGGCGAACAGATACGCAGTATTTT. Translating it yields CATSSRDRRTDTQYF. Drawing the rest from reference TRBV15 and TRBJ2-3, the complete variable domain is DAMVIQNPRYQVTQFGKPVTLSCSQTLNHNVMYWYQQKSSQAPKLLFHYYDKDFNNEADTPDNFQSRRPNTSFCFLDIRSPGLGDTAMYLCATSSRDRRTDTQYFGPGTRLTVL.

The chain uses TRBV21-1 and TRBJ2-7; the table assigns TRBD1, which was not confirmed against the DNA. TRBV21-1 is a known pseudogene. This CDR3 has 17 residues. The chain's CDR3 is CASSQGQGASSSYEQYF. The CDR3 nucleotides read TGTGCCAGCAGCCAGGGACAGGGGGCGAGTAGCTCCTACGAGCAGTACTTC.

This chain connects TRBV2 to TRBJ2-5, with D possibly TRBD2 on 5 matching bases. Trimming removed 8 bases from V and 3 bases from J, with 16 bases in between. Germline V CDR1 and CDR2: SNHLY, FYNNEI. The CDR3 covers 14 residues. The CDR3 reads CASLGPAGKETQYF. The CDR3 DNA reads as TGTGCCAGCCTAGGCCCGGCCGGGAAAGAGACCCAGTACTTC. The whole variable domain, remainder taken from reference TRBV2 and TRBJ2-5, is EPEVTQTPSHQVTQMGQEVILRCVPISNHLYFYWYRQILGQKVEFLVSFYNNEISEKSEIFDDQFSVERPDGSNFTLKIRSTKLEDSAMYFCASLGPAGKETQYFGPGTRLLVL.

V and J are TRBV4-3 and TRBJ2-1; D is undetermined. Per the germline V gene, CDR1 is LGHNA and CDR2 is YSLEER. V lost 0 bases and J 5 bases, leaving 8 bases between the germline ends. The CDR3 loop spans 14 amino acids. This CDR3 is CASSQDISDNEQFF. Written as DNA, the CDR3 is TGCGCCAGCAGCCAAGATATATCCGACAATGAGCAGTTCTTC.

The sample holds one count of this clone. The CDR3 region is CASSQELAGGNNEQFF. The CDR3 nucleotides read TGCGCCAGCAGCCAAGAACTAGCGGGAGGTAACAATGAGCAGTTCTTC. The chain combines TRBV4-1 with TRBJ2-1; the match to TRBD2 covers 12 bases. V was pared by 0 bases and J by 5 bases, with 2 bases of the junction left unmatched. There are 16 residues in the CDR3. Germline-derived CDR1 and CDR2 are MGHRA and YSYEKL.

V usage is TRBV27 and J usage is TRBJ2-4; no reliable D call. The CDR3 loop spans 14 amino acids. The V end was cut by 3 bases, the J end by 0 bases, with 6 bases between. Germline CDR1 is MNHEY and CDR2 is SMNVEV (reference sequence). In DNA, the CDR3 is TGTGCCAGCAGTTTGGGCTCAGCCAAAAACATTCAGTACTTC. As protein: CASSLGSAKNIQYF.

This clone occurred a few times. The V gene is TRBV19, the J gene TRBJ1-1; D remains ambiguous. This CDR3 is built from 13 residues. V lost 5 bases and J 10 bases, leaving 17 bases between the germline ends. Germline V gene lookup returns CDR1 LNHDA and CDR2 SQIVND (reference sequence). The CDR3 DNA is TGTGCCAGTAGTCTTGCTCGCTCAGTGCCAGCTTTCTTT. Residues: CASSLARSVPAFF.

The rearrangement joins TRBV7-6 to TRBJ1-2, with D maybe TRBD1 (5 bases). The germline V and J ends were trimmed by 5 bases and 1 base, with 8 bases remaining between them. This CDR3 is 13 amino acids long. Germline lookup yields CDR1 SGHVS and CDR2 FNYEAQ. The CDR3 region has the DNA TGTGCCAGCAGCGAAGGGGTTAACTATGGCTACACCTTC. It codes for CASSEGVNYGYTF.

The chain is built from TRBV6-1 and TRBJ1-5; D not resolved. Deletions cut 7 bases from V and 1 base from J, with 14 bases between. CDR3 length equals 15 residues. Germline V gene lookup returns CDR1 MNHNS and CDR2 SASEGT. CDR3 sequence (DNA): TGTGCCAGCACCTCATGGTCGCTAAGCAATCAGCCCCAGCATTTT. Translating it yields CASTSWSLSNQPQHF.

This sequence joins TRBV5-4 and TRBJ2-2, with 7 bases that match TRBD1. Germline CDR1 and CDR2: SGHNT and YYREEE (reference sequence). V was pared by 4 bases and J by 5 bases, with 5 bases of the junction left unmatched. The CDR3 covers 14 residues. The CDR3 nucleotides are TGTGCCAGCAGCCCAGGGGGACCGACCGGGGAGCTGTTTTTT. Translating it yields CASSPGGPTGELFF. Full variable domain (missing parts from reference TRBV5-4 and TRBJ2-2): ETGVTQSPTHLIKTRGQQVTLRCSSQSGHNTVSWYQQALGQGPQFIFQYYREEENGRGNFPPRFSGLQFPNYSSELNVNALELDDSALYLCASSPGGPTGELFFGEGSRLTVL.

This sequence joins TRBV11-2 and TRBJ1-1; possible D gene TRBD1, 6 bases. Germline-derived CDR1 and CDR2 are SGHAT and FQNNGV. With 4 bases removed from V and 5 bases from J, the gap between germline ends came to 14 bases. This CDR3 region has 14 residues. CDR3 in DNA: TGTGCCAGCAGCTACTCGACAGGTAGGACTGAAGCTTTCTTT. It translates to CASSYSTGRTEAFF.

This chain links TRBV9 with TRBJ2-7; the D gene is possibly TRBD1 (6 bases). CDR1 and CDR2 (germline): SGDLS, YYNGEE. The CDR3 is made up of 16 amino acids. Trimming pared 4 bases from V and 0 bases from J, leaving 17 bases between. CDR3: CASSSLEGESSYEQYF. DNA for the CDR3: TGTGCCAGCAGCAGCCTCGAGGGGGAAAGCTCCTACGAGCAGTACTTC.

The rearrangement uses TRBV7-2 and TRBJ2-7; D might be TRBD2 (6 bases). Trimming removed 5 bases at V and 3 bases at J, with 17 bases between. The CDR3 length is 15 residues. Germline values: CDR1 SGHTA, CDR2 FQGNSA. The CDR3 is CASSPSGDGVYEQYF. For the CDR3, the DNA is TGTGCCAGCAGCCCCTCGGGGGACGGGGTCTACGAGCAGTACTTC.

The genes are TRBV25-1 and TRBJ1-2, with 9 bases aligning to TRBD1. The CDR3 has 14 residues. Germline CDR1 is MGHDK and CDR2 is SYGVNS. Trimming at V came to 2 bases and at J to 5 bases, leaving 3 bases not matched to a gene. The CDR3 here is CASSERDRVYGYTF. The CDR3 DNA reads TGTGCCAGCAGTGAAAGGGACAGGGTTTATGGCTACACCTTC.

This clone was picked up a small number of times. The rearrangement links TRBV15 to TRBJ1-2; 7 nucleotides align to TRBD1. Trimming at V came to 1 base and at J to 5 bases, leaving 4 bases not matched to a gene. Germline values: CDR1 LNHNV, CDR2 YYDKDF (reference sequence). The CDR3 runs 14 residues. CDR3 DNA: TGTGCCACCAGCAGAGGGGCAGGGGGTTATGGCTACACCTTC. It yields the protein CATSRGAGGYGYTF.

The chain joins TRBV5-4 to TRBJ1-2; 7 positions agree with TRBD1. This CDR3 spans 13 amino acids. Per the germline V gene, CDR1 is SGHNT and CDR2 is YYREEE (reference sequence). J was trimmed by 6 bases and V by 4 bases; bases with no gene match: 6. CDR3 residues: CASSQITGDGYTF. As DNA, the CDR3 is TGTGCCAGCAGCCAAATAACAGGGGATGGCTACACCTTC. The whole variable domain, filled in from reference TRBV5-4 and TRBJ1-2, reads ETGVTQSPTHLIKTRGQQVTLRCSSQSGHNTVSWYQQALGQGPQFIFQYYREEENGRGNFPPRFSGLQFPNYSSELNVNALELDDSALYLCASSQITGDGYTFGSGTRLTVV.

The rearrangement links TRBV29-1 to TRBJ1-1, with TRBD1 identical over 9 bases. V shed 5 bases, J shed 1 base, and the junction held 5 bases outside the gene matches. The germline CDR1 and CDR2 sequences are SQVTM and ANQGSEA. This CDR3 spans 14 amino acids. The CDR3 here is CSVLGGQGNTEAFF. CDR3 nucleotides: TGCAGCGTTCTAGGGGGACAGGGGAACACTGAAGCTTTCTTT.

The chain joins TRBV7-9 to TRBJ2-3; 10 bases agree with TRBD2. The germline V gene has CDR1 SEHNR and CDR2 FQNEAQ (reference sequence). V dropped 2 bases and J dropped 3; count of bases not matched to a gene: 2. This CDR3 region has 15 residues. CDR3 DNA: TGTGCCAGCAGCTTAACGGGACTAGCGACAGATACGCAGTATTTT. It translates to CASSLTGLATDTQYF.

This chain joins TRBV7-6 and TRBJ2-7; D might be TRBD2 (5 bases). The germline gives CDR1 SGHVS, CDR2 FNYEAQ. V lost 0 bases to trimming and J lost 3 bases, with 12 bases between them. The length of the CDR3 is 15 residues. The chain's CDR3 is CASSLADSPDYEQYF. For the CDR3, the DNA is TGTGCCAGCAGCTTAGCGGACTCGCCTGACTACGAGCAGTACTTC.